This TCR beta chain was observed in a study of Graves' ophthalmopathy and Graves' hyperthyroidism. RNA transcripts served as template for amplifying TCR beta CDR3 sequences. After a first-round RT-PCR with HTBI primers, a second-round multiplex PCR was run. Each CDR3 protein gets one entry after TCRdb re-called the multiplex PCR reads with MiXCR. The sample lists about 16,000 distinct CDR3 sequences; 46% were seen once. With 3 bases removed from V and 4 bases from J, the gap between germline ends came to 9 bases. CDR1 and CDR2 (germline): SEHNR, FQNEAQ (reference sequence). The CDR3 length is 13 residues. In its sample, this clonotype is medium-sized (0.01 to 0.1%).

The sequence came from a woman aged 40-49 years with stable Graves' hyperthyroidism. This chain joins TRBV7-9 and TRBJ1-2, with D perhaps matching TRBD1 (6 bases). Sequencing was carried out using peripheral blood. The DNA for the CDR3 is TGTGCCAGCAGCTTGGGACAAAGCTATGGCTACACCTTC. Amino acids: CASSLGQSYGYTF. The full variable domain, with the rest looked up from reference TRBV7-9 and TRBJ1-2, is DTGVSQNPRHKITKRGQNVTFRCDPISEHNRLYWYRQTLGQGPEFLTYFQNEAQLEKSRLLSDRFSAERPKGSFSTLEIQRTEQGDSAMYLCASSLGQSYGYTFGSGTRLTVV.